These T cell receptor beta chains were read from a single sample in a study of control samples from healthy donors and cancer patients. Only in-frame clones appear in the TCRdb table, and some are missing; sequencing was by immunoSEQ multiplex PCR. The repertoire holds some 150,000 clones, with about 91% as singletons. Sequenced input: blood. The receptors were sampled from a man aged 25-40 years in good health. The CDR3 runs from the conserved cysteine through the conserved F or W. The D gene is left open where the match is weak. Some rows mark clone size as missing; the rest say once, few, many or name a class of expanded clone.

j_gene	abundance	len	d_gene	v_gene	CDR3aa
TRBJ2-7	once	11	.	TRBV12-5	CASGGGEEQYF
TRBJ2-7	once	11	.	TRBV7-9	CASSPSHEQYF
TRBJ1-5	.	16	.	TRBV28	CASRKPLESSNQPQHF
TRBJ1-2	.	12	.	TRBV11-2	CASSLPGYGYTF
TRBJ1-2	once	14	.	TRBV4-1	CASSQELGTYGYTF
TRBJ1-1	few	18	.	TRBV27	CASKGSTGYRVGNTEAFF
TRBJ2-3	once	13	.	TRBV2	CASRSPSTDTQYF
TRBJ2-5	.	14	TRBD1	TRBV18	CASSSTGTGETQYF
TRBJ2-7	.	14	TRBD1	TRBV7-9	CASSLDRGDDEQYF
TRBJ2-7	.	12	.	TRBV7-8	CASSRDLFEQYF
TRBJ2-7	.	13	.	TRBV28	CASSGNSGYEQYF
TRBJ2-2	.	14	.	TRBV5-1	CASSLEGSTGELFF
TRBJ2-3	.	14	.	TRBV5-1	CASSLEYGTDTQYF
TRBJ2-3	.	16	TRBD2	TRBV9	CASSFRTSGGVDTQYF
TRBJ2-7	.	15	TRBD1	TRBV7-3	CASSLSQGAFYEQYF
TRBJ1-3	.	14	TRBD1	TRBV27	CASSARDSRNTIYF
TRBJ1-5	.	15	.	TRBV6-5	CASSYSGLPGQPQHF
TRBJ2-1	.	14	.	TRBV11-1	CASSLDLTELEQFF
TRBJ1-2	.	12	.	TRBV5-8	CASSLGSIGYTF
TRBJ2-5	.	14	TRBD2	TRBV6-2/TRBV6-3	CASSFERGTETQYF
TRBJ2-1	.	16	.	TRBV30	CAGNGPGGESYNEQFF
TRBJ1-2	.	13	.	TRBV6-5	CASRPIGVGGYTF
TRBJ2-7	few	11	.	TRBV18	CASSPGYEQYF
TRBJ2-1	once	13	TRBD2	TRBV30	CAWKGGGVTEQFF
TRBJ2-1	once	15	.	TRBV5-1	CASSLDWASHNEQFF
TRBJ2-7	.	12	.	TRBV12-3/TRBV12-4	CASRTAIYEQYF
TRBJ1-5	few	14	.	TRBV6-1	CASSEGPGGQPQHF
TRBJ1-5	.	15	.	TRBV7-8	CASSLVFQVGQPQHF
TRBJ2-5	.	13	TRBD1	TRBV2	CANRDRGQETQYF
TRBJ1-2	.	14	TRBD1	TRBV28	CASRRTGGDYGYTF
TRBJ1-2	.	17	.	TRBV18	CASSPESQGGSNYGYTF
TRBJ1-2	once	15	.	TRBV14	CASSQDQVSAYGYTF
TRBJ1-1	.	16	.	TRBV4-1	CASSQVDGPRGTEAFF
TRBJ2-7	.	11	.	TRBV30	CAFRQSYEQYF
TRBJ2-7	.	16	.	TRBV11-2	CASSLLRGPRIYEQYF
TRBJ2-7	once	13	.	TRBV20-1	CSASGLATWEQYF
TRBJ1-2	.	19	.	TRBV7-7	CASSLSLVLGRQSNYGYTF
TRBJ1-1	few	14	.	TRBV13	CASSFRRPNTEAFF
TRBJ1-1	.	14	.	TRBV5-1	CASSMTPSGTEAFF
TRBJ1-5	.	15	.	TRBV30	CAWSASGDSNQPQHF
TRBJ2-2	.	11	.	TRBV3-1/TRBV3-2	CASSHTGELFF
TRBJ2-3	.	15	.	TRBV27	CASDPYGGSTDTQYF
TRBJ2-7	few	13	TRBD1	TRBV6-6	CASNQGAGYEQYF
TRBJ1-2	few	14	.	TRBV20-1	CSASQQGLNYGYTF
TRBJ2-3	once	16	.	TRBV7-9	CASSPTSGPHTDTQYF